This T cell receptor beta chain is from a study of beta chain features in type 1 diabetes. This CDR3 has 14 amino acids. Germline-derived CDR1 and CDR2 are SNHLY and FYNNEI. V lost 3 bases and J lost 4; bases outside the gene matches: 3. Comment on this clone: Its antigen is unknown.

Of the isolated RNA, all was reverse transcribed, and so the sequenced material was expressed TCRB transcripts. This table comes from immunoSEQ multiplex PCR, and its TCRdb copy is limited to in-frame clones, with some not included. The sample has roughly 300,000 clones, roughly a tenth seen once. General study points: Type 1 diabetes patients had TCRB CDR3s that were shorter (moderately but significantly so) in all four CD4+ subsets.

The sequencing sample was made of central memory CD4+ T cells from blood. This chain connects TRBV2 to TRBJ2-3; 8 bases are shared with TRBD1. This TCR was recovered from a man in his thirties or forties with type 1 diabetes. Written as DNA, the CDR3 is TGTGCCAGCAGTGATTTACAGGGGGCAGATACGCAGTATTTT. This codes for CASSDLQGADTQYF.